The rows below give T cell receptor beta chains drawn from one sample of a study of OX40 agonist ivuxolimab in advanced cancers. This table comes from immunoSEQ multiplex PCR, and its TCRdb copy is limited to in-frame clones, with some not included. The table includes 35,000 to 55,000 clones, 80% detected once. This sample comprised CD4+ or CD8+ T cells sorted from blood, obtained in a trial of the OX40 agonist ivuxolimab. The source of these receptors is an adult with an advanced solid tumor such as melanoma, head and neck, liver or kidney cancer. Each CDR3 is given without its conserved first and last residue. Each record gives: V gene, D gene, CDR3 protein. D genes are given only for firm matches.

TRBV29-1,TRBD2,SVVREGTYEQY
TRBV9,NA,ASSAGGWSGNTIY
TRBV29-1,NA,SVEYTGVNTEAF
TRBV28,NA,ASSLSGRVDYEQY
TRBV7-9,TRBD1,ASSIDREEAF
TRBV4-1,TRBD2,ASSQGGLAGVGTGELF
TRBV9,TRBD2,ASSVGTSGLPPFKENTQY
TRBV9,NA,ASSVDGLAKNIQY
TRBV11-2,TRBD2,ASSLASTSDTQY
TRBV28,NA,ASGNGGDTGELF
TRBV14,NA,ASSSGAANVLT
TRBV27,TRBD1,ASSFDRASRTQY
TRBV19,TRBD2,ATTGTSKYEQY
TRBV14,NA,ASSRSPGPMSSYEQY
TRBV2,TRBD1,ASSEWDRQETQY
TRBV6-5,TRBD2,ASSLISGGYEQY
TRBV30,NA,AWSVLASEQF
TRBV4-1,NA,ASSRTRQETQY
TRBV6-6,NA,ASRKERDRYEQY
TRBV7-2,TRBD2,ASSTGGSADTQY
TRBV5-1,NA,ASSDRLGEKLF
TRBV7-8,NA,ASSPPLIYEQY
TRBV28,TRBD1,ASSRDSSSYEQY
TRBV19,NA,ASSIWANPEAF
TRBV4-1,TRBD2,ASSQDTPSGYPYEQY
TRBV19,TRBD2,ASSPGLVRDTQY
TRBV11-1,NA,ASSLLQGPPYEQY
TRBV18,NA,ASSPGPNNSNQPQH
TRBV5-1,NA,ASSPTQYEQY